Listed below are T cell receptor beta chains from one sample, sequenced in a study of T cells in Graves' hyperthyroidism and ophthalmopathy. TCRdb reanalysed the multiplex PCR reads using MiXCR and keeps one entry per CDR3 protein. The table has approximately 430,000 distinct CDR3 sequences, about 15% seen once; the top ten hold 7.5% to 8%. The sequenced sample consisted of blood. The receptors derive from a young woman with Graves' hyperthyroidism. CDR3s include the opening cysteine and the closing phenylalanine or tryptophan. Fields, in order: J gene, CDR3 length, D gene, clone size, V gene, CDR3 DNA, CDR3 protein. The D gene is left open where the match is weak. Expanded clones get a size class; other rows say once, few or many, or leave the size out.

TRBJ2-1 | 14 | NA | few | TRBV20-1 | TGCAGTGCTAGAGACTTCGTCCGGGGGCATGAGCAGTTCTTC | CSARDFVRGHEQFF
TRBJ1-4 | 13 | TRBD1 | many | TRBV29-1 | TGCAGCTCATGGGACAGGGGAGGAGAAAAACTGTTTTTT | CSSWDRGGEKLFF
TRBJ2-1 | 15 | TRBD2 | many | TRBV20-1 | TGCAGTGCTAGAGACTTGACGGGAGGGCCCCATGAGCAGTTCTTC | CSARDLTGGPHEQFF
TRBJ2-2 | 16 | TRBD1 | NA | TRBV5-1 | TGCGCCAGCAGCCTTGGACAGGGAATAAACACCGGGGAGCTGTTTTTT | CASSLGQGINTGELFF
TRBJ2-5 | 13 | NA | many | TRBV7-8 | TGTGCCAGCAGCCCCTGGTCAAGAGAGACCCAGTACTTC | CASSPWSRETQYF
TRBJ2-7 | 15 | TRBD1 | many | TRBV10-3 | TGTGCCATCAGTGAATCCCAAGACAGGGGGGACGAGCAGTACTTC | CAISESQDRGDEQYF
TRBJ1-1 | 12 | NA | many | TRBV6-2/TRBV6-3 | TGTGCCAGCAGTCCAAGGTACACTGAAGCTTTCTTT | CASSPRYTEAFF
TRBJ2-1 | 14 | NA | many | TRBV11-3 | TGTGCCAGCACCAGGTGGACCTCCTACAATGAGCAGTTCTTC | CASTRWTSYNEQFF
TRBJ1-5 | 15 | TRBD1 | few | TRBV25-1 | TGTGCCAGCAGTGAGACAGGGAATAGCAATCAGCCCCAGCATTTT | CASSETGNSNQPQHF
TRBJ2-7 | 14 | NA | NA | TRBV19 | TGTGCCAGTAGGTTGCGGCCAGCAGCCTACGAGCAGTACTTC | CASRLRPAAYEQYF
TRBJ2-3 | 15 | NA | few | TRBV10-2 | TGCGCCAGCAGTGTCGGGACTTTGGGGCCAGATACGCAGTATTTT | CASSVGTLGPDTQYF
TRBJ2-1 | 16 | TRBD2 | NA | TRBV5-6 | TGTGGCAGCAGCTCGGCCCGGGACTATAGTATCAATGAGCAGTTCTTC | CGSSSARDYSINEQFF
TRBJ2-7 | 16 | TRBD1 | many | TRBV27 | TGTGCCAGCAGTTTATCTGAGGACAGGGGCACCTACGAGCAGTACTTC | CASSLSEDRGTYEQYF
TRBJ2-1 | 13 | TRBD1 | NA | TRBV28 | TGTGCCAGCAGGGACAGGGGTTACAATGAGCAGTTCTTC | CASRDRGYNEQFF
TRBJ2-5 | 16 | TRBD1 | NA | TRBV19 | TGTGCCAGTAGTATAGAAGGACAGGGGAACACGAAGGCCCAGTACTTC | CASSIEGQGNTKAQYF
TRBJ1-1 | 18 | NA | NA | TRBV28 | TGTGCCAGAGCAGTTTCCGAGAAGGGAGGGCAGTCGAACACTGAAGCTTTCTTT | CARAVSEKGGQSNTEAFF
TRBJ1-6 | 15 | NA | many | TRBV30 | TGTGCCTGGAGTACCTCAGGGCCTAGGCGCTCACCCCTCCACTTT | CAWSTSGPRRSPLHF
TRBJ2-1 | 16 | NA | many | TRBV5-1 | TGCGCCAGCAGCCGCGGATTGGCGGACCACTACAATGAGCAGTTCTTC | CASSRGLADHYNEQFF
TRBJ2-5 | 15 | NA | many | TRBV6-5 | TGTGCCAGCAGTTACTTCGGGACGTACCAAGAGACCCAGTACTTC | CASSYFGTYQETQYF